The entry that follows covers one TCR beta chain sequence. Antigen: not known. The data were obtained in a study of T cells in Graves' hyperthyroidism and ophthalmopathy. RNA transcripts gave rise to amplified TCR beta CDR3 regions. The primer set for the first-round RT-PCR of the TCR CDR3 was HTBI. TCRdb called the multiplex PCR reads again in MiXCR, with one record for every CDR3 protein. The sample records 200,000 to 250,000 distinct CDR3 sequences, roughly 15% being singletons. CDR1 and CDR2 from the germline V gene are KGHDR and SFDVKD. This CDR3 has 15 amino acids. V was trimmed by 2 bases and J by 3 bases, leaving 11 bases between them. The study's findings and limits: Ophthalmopathy onset followed model prediction by a median about 6.9 months.

This chain uses TRBV24-1 with TRBJ2-3; D gene ambiguous. The sequence was collected from a man aged 45-65 years with Graves' hyperthyroidism. The source material was blood. The CDR3 DNA reads as TGTGCCACCAGTGATTCAAGGATGTTTACAGATACGCAGTATTTT. This codes for CATSDSRMFTDTQYF.